Listed below are T cell receptor beta chains from one sample, sequenced in a study of T-cell memory formation after mild COVID-19. TCRdb itself ran the 5' RACE reads through MiXCR, one entry per CDR3 protein. This sample yields about 110,000 distinct CDR3 sequences, of which about a sixth are seen a single time; approximately 5.1% belongs to the top ten. Sequenced: PBMCs or a T cell subset sorted from them (not recorded which). These receptors were taken from a man between 18 and 35 years old who had mild COVID-19 (a few samples of this study predate the infection). Cell type and time point are not known. The CDR3 runs from the conserved cysteine through the conserved F or W. The D gene is left open where the match is weak. Size values are once, few and many counts, or a class for expanded clones, and some rows have none.

size,length,D,J,V,DNA,CDR3
NA,15,NA,TRBJ2-3,TRBV7-9,TGTGCCAGCAGCTTCATTCCGTCCCCAGGGGATACGCAGTATTTT,CASSFIPSPGDTQYF
few,13,TRBD2,TRBJ2-5,TRBV7-9,TGTGCCAGCGGGAGCGGGGGGATGGAGACCCAGTACTTC,CASGSGGMETQYF
NA,14,NA,TRBJ2-3,TRBV20-1,TGCAGTGCTAGAGATCGGCAGGGTAGAAATACGCAGTATTTT,CSARDRQGRNTQYF
NA,15,NA,TRBJ1-1,TRBV9,TGTGCCAGCAGCGACGGAAAGAACATGAACACTGAAGCTTTCTTT,CASSDGKNMNTEAFF
few,15,NA,TRBJ2-3,TRBV4-3,TGCGCCAGCAGCCAAGAATTCCTAAGCACAGATACGCAGTATTTT,CASSQEFLSTDTQYF
NA,12,NA,TRBJ2-3,TRBV24-1,TGTGCCACCGCCAGCAGCACAGATACGCAGTATTTT,CATASSTDTQYF
NA,15,NA,TRBJ2-3,TRBV9,TGTGCCAGCAGCGCGAGCGGTTCTAGCACAGATACGCAGTATTTT,CASSASGSSTDTQYF
NA,14,TRBD2,TRBJ2-3,TRBV5-1,TGCGCCAGCAGGGGGGCCGGACTAGCGGGGGGGCAGTATTTT,CASRGAGLAGGQYF
many,12,NA,TRBJ2-3,TRBV18,TGTGCCAGCTCGCAAAATCCAGATACGCAGTATTTT,CASSQNPDTQYF
few,13,NA,TRBJ1-2,TRBV20-1,TGCAGTGCGGCGGGGAGAACTAACTATGGCTACACCTTC,CSAAGRTNYGYTF
few,14,TRBD2,TRBJ2-5,TRBV4-3,TGCGCCAGCAGTCAGAGCGGGGATCAAGAGACCCAGTACTTC,CASSQSGDQETQYF
NA,15,NA,TRBJ2-2,TRBV2,TGTGCCAGCAGTGAAGCCAATCAGGGGTCCGGGGAGCTGTTTTTT,CASSEANQGSGELFF
NA,13,NA,TRBJ2-5,TRBV6-2/TRBV6-3,TGTGCCAGCAGTAGAACTTACCAAGAGACCCAGTACTTC,CASSRTYQETQYF
NA,14,TRBD1,TRBJ1-1,TRBV5-1,TGCGCCAGCACCCTGACAGGGAGGTACACTGAAGCTTTCTTT,CASTLTGRYTEAFF
many,16,TRBD1,TRBJ2-5,TRBV9,TGTGCCAGCAGCGTTACCGGGACAGGATTTCTGGAGACCCAGTACTTC,CASSVTGTGFLETQYF
NA,13,NA,TRBJ1-3,TRBV20-1,TGCAGTGCTCCCAGGGGAGCCGGAAACACCATATATTTT,CSAPRGAGNTIYF
NA,16,TRBD2,TRBJ2-1,TRBV29-1,TGCAGTATGACTAGCGGGGGGGCTAGCTCCTACAATGAGCAGTTCTTC,CSMTSGGASSYNEQFF
NA,13,NA,TRBJ2-3,TRBV20-1,TGCAGTGCCCCCAAGGGGCTCACAGATACGCAGTATTTT,CSAPKGLTDTQYF
NA,18,TRBD2,TRBJ2-1,TRBV9,TGTGCCAGCAGCGACCGAGACAGCCTAGCGGAACCCTACAATGAGCAGTTCTTC,CASSDRDSLAEPYNEQFF
NA,14,TRBD2,TRBJ2-7,TRBV20-1,TGCAGTGCACTTGGTAGCGGGGGGGCGTACGAGCAGTACTTC,CSALGSGGAYEQYF
few,15,NA,TRBJ2-5,TRBV5-1,TGCGCCAGCAGCCGCGAGGCCGGCGGGACTCTGGCCCAGTACTTC,CASSREAGGTLAQYF
NA,13,NA,TRBJ1-6,TRBV12-5,TGTGCTAGTGGTTTGGCAGGGATTTCACCCCTCCACTTT,CASGLAGISPLHF
few,14,TRBD1,TRBJ2-1,TRBV27,TGTGCCAGCAGTCCGGGACAGGGGGCCTTTGAGCAGTTCTTC,CASSPGQGAFEQFF
many,16,NA,TRBJ2-5,TRBV7-2,TGTGCCAGCAGTTTCCCTTACGCAGGGGGGAGAGAGACCCAGTACTTC,CASSFPYAGGRETQYF
NA,13,NA,TRBJ1-2,TRBV2,TGTGCCAGGTCGCGGGGAGTCGACTATGGCTACACCTTC,CARSRGVDYGYTF
NA,12,NA,TRBJ1-1,TRBV20-1,TGCAGTGCCCCCGGTGAGGGGGCTGAAGCTTTCTTT,CSAPGEGAEAFF
NA,14,TRBD1,TRBJ1-5,TRBV20-1,TGCAGTGCTAGCGACAGGGCAGGAAATCAGCCCCAGCATTTT,CSASDRAGNQPQHF
NA,15,TRBD2,TRBJ2-1,TRBV30,TGTGCCTGGAGTGTCCCTAGCGGACTGGGGAATGAGCAGTTCTTC,CAWSVPSGLGNEQFF
few,13,NA,TRBJ1-6,TRBV2,TGTGCCACCACTCAACAGGGTAGGCCACCCCTCCACTTT,CATTQQGRPPLHF
few,13,NA,TRBJ1-1,TRBV7-3,TGTGCCAGCAAAAGGCAGATCGACACTGAAGCTTTCTTT,CASKRQIDTEAFF
NA,12,NA,TRBJ2-2,TRBV20-1,TGCAGTGCTAGAGTTGACACCGGGGAGCTGTTTTTT,CSARVDTGELFF
few,14,NA,TRBJ2-3,TRBV20-1,TGCAGTGCTAGAGAAGGGGGTCGCACAGATACGCAGTATTTT,CSAREGGRTDTQYF
few,13,NA,TRBJ1-2,TRBV18,TGTGCCAGCCGCCGGGACACCATCTATGGCTACACCTTC,CASRRDTIYGYTF
few,13,NA,TRBJ1-5,TRBV5-1,TGCGCCAGCAGCTCCTTTGTACAGGGACCGCAACATTTT,CASSSFVQGPQHF
NA,15,NA,TRBJ2-1,TRBV6-2/TRBV6-3,TGTGCCAGCAGTGGTAAGACGACAGCCTACAATGAGCAGTTCTTC,CASSGKTTAYNEQFF
few,16,NA,TRBJ2-7,TRBV7-2,TGTGCCAGCAGCTTCCCCCCCGGGGGAAGGACCTACGAGCAGTACTTC,CASSFPPGGRTYEQYF
NA,14,TRBD1,TRBJ1-2,TRBV6-6,TGTGCCAGCAGTCTCGGACAGGGGGCCCCTGGCTACACCTTC,CASSLGQGAPGYTF
NA,14,TRBD1,TRBJ2-3,TRBV12-3/TRBV12-4,TGTGCCAGCAGTCCCGGGACAGGGACGTTCGCGCAGTATTTT,CASSPGTGTFAQYF
NA,15,NA,TRBJ2-3,TRBV5-1,TGCGCCAGCAGCTTGCCGGTATCTAGCACAGATACGCAGTATTTT,CASSLPVSSTDTQYF
many,12,NA,TRBJ1-1,TRBV7-9,TGTGCCAGCAGAGAGAGGGACACTGAAGCTTTCTTT,CASRERDTEAFF
few,12,NA,TRBJ1-6,TRBV6-1,TGTGCCAGCAGGGACCATAATTCACCCCTCCACTTT,CASRDHNSPLHF
NA,15,TRBD1,TRBJ2-7,TRBV18,TGTGCCAGCTCGGCCGGGACAGGGCCCACCTACGAGCAGTACTTC,CASSAGTGPTYEQYF
few,12,NA,TRBJ1-1,TRBV5-1,TGCGCCAGCAGCTTAGAGGCCCCTGAAGCTTTCTTT,CASSLEAPEAFF
few,14,NA,TRBJ2-5,TRBV5-1,TGCGCCAGCAGCTTTCAGGGATCGGGTGAGACCCAGTACTTC,CASSFQGSGETQYF
few,16,NA,TRBJ2-3,TRBV9,TGTGCCAGCAGCGTAGTGCCACAGGGCGGCACAGATACGCAGTATTTT,CASSVVPQGGTDTQYF
few,12,NA,TRBJ1-2,TRBV6-5,TGTGCCAGCAGTTACGGAGACGAAGGCTACACCTTC,CASSYGDEGYTF
many,17,NA,TRBJ2-6,TRBV6-5,TGTGCCAGCAGTGGTGACCTTTTAGGGGCTGGGGCCAACGTCCTGACTTTC,CASSGDLLGAGANVLTF
NA,12,TRBD1,TRBJ1-2,TRBV5-6,TGTGCCAGCAGCTACGACAGGGATGGCTACACCTTC,CASSYDRDGYTF
NA,13,TRBD2,TRBJ2-5,TRBV6-2/TRBV6-3,TGTGCCAGCAGCGGGGGGGCCGAAGAGACCCAGTACTTC,CASSGGAEETQYF
NA,16,NA,TRBJ2-3,TRBV7-2,TGTGCCAGCAGCTGGGCGGGTGTGGGTAGCACAGATACGCAGTATTTT,CASSWAGVGSTDTQYF